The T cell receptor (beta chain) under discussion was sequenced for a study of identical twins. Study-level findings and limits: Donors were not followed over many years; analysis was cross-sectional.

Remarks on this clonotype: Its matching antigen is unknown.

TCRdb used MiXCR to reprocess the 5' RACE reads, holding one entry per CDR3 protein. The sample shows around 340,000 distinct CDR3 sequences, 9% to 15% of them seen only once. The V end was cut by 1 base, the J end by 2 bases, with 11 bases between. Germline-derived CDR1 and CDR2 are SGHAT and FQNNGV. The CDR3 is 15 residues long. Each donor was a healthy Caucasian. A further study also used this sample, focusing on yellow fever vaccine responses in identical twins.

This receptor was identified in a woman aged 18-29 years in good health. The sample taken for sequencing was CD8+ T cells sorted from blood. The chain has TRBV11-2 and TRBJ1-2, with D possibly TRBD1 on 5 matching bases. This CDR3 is CASSLGGLLNYGYTF. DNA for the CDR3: TGTGCCAGCAGCTTAGGGGGACTCTTAAACTATGGCTACACCTTC.